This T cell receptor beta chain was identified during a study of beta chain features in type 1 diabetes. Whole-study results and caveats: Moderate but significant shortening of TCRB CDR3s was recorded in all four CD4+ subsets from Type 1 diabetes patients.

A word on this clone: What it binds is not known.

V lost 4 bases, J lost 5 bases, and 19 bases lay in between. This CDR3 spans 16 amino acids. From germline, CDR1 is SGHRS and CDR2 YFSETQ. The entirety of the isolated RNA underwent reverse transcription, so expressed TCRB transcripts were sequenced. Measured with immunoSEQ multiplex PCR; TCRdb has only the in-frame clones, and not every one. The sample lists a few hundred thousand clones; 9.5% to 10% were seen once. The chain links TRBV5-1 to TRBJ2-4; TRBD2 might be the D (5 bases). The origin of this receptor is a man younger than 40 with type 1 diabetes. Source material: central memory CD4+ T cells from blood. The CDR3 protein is CASSPGSRAIQNIQYF. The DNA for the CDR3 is TGCGCCAGCAGCCCGGGGAGTAGGGCAATACAAAACATTCAGTACTTC.